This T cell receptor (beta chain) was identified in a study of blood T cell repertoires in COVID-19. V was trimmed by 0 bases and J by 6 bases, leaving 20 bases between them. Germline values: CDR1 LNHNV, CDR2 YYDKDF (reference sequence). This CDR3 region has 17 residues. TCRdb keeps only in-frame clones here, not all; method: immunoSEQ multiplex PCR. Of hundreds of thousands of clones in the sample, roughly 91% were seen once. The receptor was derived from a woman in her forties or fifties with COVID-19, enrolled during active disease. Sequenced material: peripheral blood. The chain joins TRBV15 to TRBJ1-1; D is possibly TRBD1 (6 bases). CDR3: CATSRDRAPGVGSEAFF. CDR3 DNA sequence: TGTGCCACCAGCAGAGATAGGGCTCCAGGGGTAGGTTCTGAAGCTTTCTTT. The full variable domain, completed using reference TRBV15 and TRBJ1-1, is DAMVIQNPRYQVTQFGKPVTLSCSQTLNHNVMYWYQQKSSQAPKLLFHYYDKDFNNEADTPDNFQSRRPNTSFCFLDIRSPGLGDTAMYLCATSRDRAPGVGSEAFFGQGTRLTVV.